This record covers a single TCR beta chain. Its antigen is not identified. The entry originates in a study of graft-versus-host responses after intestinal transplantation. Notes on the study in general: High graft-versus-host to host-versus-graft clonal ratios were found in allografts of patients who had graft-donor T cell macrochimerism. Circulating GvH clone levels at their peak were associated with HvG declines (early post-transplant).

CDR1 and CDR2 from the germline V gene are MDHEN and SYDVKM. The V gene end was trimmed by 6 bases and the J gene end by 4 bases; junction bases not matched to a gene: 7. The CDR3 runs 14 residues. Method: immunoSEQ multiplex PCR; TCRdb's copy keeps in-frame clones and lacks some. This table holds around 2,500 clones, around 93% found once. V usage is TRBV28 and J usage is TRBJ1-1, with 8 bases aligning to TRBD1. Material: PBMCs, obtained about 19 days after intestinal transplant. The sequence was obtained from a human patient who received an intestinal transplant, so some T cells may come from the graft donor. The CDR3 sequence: CASRLTGASTEAFF. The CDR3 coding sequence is TGTGCCAGCAGACTGACAGGGGCTAGCACTGAAGCTTTCTTT.